Shown below are 9 T cell receptor beta chains from a single sample sequenced in a study of blood T cells in healthy people across ages. PCR was performed a second time for roughly 7 to 12 cycles using a sample-barcoded 5' primer and a J-beta primer mix. MiXCR, applied by TCRdb to the 5' RACE reads, yields one record per CDR3 protein. This sample carries some 560,000 distinct CDR3 sequences, about 29% of them seen once, and the ten largest clones take 3% to 4%. The data were also submitted as part of a second study, on T cells of mothers and their children.

Sequencing was carried out using blood. The receptor source for this set is a boy aged 2 to 10 in good health.

The chain uses TRBV12-3 or TRBV12-4 and TRBJ2-5; D unclear. V gave up 2 bases and J gave up 4 bases, with 8 bases separating them. This CDR3 comprises 13 residues. The chain's CDR3 is CASSLWPRETQYF. CDR3 nucleotides: TGTGCCAGCAGTTTATGGCCTAGAGAGACCCAGTACTTC.

The chain uses TRBV6-6 and TRBJ2-6; 7 bases are shared with TRBD1. V shed 2 bases, J shed 2 bases, and the junction held 0 bases outside the gene matches. This CDR3 contains 15 residues. Germline CDR1 reads MNHNY; CDR2 reads SVGAGI (reference sequence). The CDR3 sequence: CASSYQGAGANVLTF. DNA for the CDR3: TGTGCCAGCAGTTACCAGGGGGCTGGGGCCAACGTCCTGACTTTC.

The chain uses TRBV20-1 and TRBJ2-7, with 7 bases that match TRBD2. CDR1 is DFQATT and CDR2 is SNEGSKA in the germline V gene (reference sequence). Unmatched junction bases numbered 13, after V lost 6 bases and J lost 2 bases. The CDR3 length is 15 residues. CDR3: CSAREVASGTYEQYF. In DNA, the CDR3 is TGCAGTGCCCGAGAGGTGGCTAGCGGAACCTACGAGCAGTACTTC.

This chain connects TRBV5-1 to TRBJ2-5; 12 nucleotides align to TRBD2. The end of the DNA is better explained by TRBJ2-7, so the J call may be wrong. Germline V gene lookup returns CDR1 SGHRS and CDR2 YFSETQ. There are 15 residues in the CDR3. DNA of the CDR3: TGCGCCAGCAGCGTCGAACTAGCGGGAGGAGCCGAGCAGTACTTC. Translated: CASSVELAGGAEQYF.

This clonotype was observed a handful of times. The chain recombines TRBV12-3 or TRBV12-4 with TRBJ1-1; TRBD1 is a possible D gene (5 bases). This CDR3 is 15 amino acids long. With 3 bases removed from V and 0 bases from J, the gap between germline ends came to 11 bases. DNA of the CDR3: TGTGCCAGCAGTTTGAGGGGCCAATTGAACACTGAAGCTTTCTTT. This translates into CASSLRGQLNTEAFF.

This clonotype came up many times. The rearrangement joins TRBV5-1 to TRBJ2-7, with no clear D. The V gene lost 1 base and the J gene lost 2 bases, with 10 bases spanning the gap. CDR3 length: 14 residues. CDR1 is SGHRS and CDR2 is YFSETQ in the germline V gene. As DNA, the CDR3 is TGCGCCAGCAGCTTGTCGGCAGGACCCTACGAGCAGTACTTC. Amino acids: CASSLSAGPYEQYF.

The chain uses TRBV7-9 and TRBJ1-2; 8 bases agree with TRBD1. CDR3 length: 15 amino acids. Germline V gene data show CDR1 as SEHNR and CDR2 as FQNEAQ (reference sequence). The junction had 5 bases not matched to a gene; V was cut back by 1 base and J by 4 bases. This chain's CDR3 is CASSLGHGTGYGYTF. The CDR3 DNA reads TGTGCCAGCAGCTTAGGCCACGGGACAGGCTATGGCTACACCTTC.

This clonotype occurred a few times. The CDR3 protein is CASSPITGRNYGYTF. The CDR3 nucleotides are TGTGCCAGCAGCCCGATTACAGGGAGGAACTATGGCTACACCTTC. The chain joins TRBV6-5 to TRBJ1-2; TRBD1 is a possible D gene (6 bases). Germline V gene data show CDR1 as MNHEY and CDR2 as SVGAGI. This CDR3 region has 15 residues. Trimming left V 6 bases short and J 2 bases short, with 16 bases between.

This chain's CDR3 is CASSTSSTDTQYF. Here the CDR3 DNA reads TGTGCCAGCAGCACCTCTAGCACAGATACGCAGTATTTT. The chain uses TRBV7-2 and TRBJ2-3; no reliable D call. The V end was cut by 5 bases, the J end by 0 bases, with 6 bases between. CDR1 SGHTA and CDR2 FQGNSA come from the germline V gene. This CDR3 region has 13 residues.